This is a list of T cell receptor beta chains from one sample in a study of blood T cell repertoires in COVID-19. TCRdb's copy holds only in-frame clones and misses some; the assay was immunoSEQ multiplex PCR. The data show fewer than 200,000 clones, with 70% to 80% seen just once and around 16% held by the top ten. The sample comprised PBMCs or T cells enriched from blood (not recorded which). These receptors all stem from a woman aged 50 to 65 who had recovered from COVID-19. Each CDR3 is given with its conserved first and last residue. Only some rows state a clone size, as once, few, many or a class for expanded clones.

V gene	clone size	CDR3 protein
TRBV6-5	.	CASSWQWQGNSAQYF
TRBV10-3	once	CAISYLRYSGRAYPGANVLTF
TRBV3-1/TRBV3-2	.	CASSQDSGREFF
TRBV10-3	.	CAISGGGPVYEQYF
TRBV29-1	.	CSVGQNYGYTF
TRBV5-1	.	CASSFGQGAGSPLHF
TRBV5-6	.	CASSPVVGGNGGYTF
TRBV25-1	.	CASSRAGDGNEQFF
TRBV4-2	.	CASSQVVGQANLF
TRBV27	.	CASSTGAGAGGNTIYF
TRBV7-2	once	CASSSTSGTDTQYF
TRBV9	.	CASSVVAGEFYNEQFF
TRBV7-7	.	CASSPRGPAGAQETQYF
TRBV18	.	CASSPQSGVGTDTQYF
TRBV18	.	CASSRVWTVGNTIYF
TRBV27	.	CASSPRQGLGYGYTF
TRBV5-4	.	CANPPLLAGGPAYNEQFF
TRBV5-1	.	CASSLSRDWRTDTQYF
TRBV14	few	CASSQGQAVGDTGELFF
TRBV9	.	CASSVTGTGVWNEQFF
TRBV7-2	.	CASSSTPPLAGQTQYF
TRBV7-9	once	CASSSGTSGSTDTQYF
TRBV6-5	.	CASSSPPGVVNSPLHF